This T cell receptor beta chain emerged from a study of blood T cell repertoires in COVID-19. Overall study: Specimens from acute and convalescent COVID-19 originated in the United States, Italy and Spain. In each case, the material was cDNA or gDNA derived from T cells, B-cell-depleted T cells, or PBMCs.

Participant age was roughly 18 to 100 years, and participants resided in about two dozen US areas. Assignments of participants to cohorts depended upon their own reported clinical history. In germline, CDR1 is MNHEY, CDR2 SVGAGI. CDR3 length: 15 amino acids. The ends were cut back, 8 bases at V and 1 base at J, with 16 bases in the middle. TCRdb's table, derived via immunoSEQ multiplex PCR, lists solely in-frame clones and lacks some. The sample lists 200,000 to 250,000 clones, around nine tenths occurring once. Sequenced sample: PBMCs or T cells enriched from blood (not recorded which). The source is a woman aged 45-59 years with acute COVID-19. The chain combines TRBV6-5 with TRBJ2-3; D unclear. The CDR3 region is CASQTGGPGTDTQYF. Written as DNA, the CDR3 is TGTGCCAGCCAAACTGGCGGTCCTGGCACAGATACGCAGTATTTT.